These T cell receptor beta chains were read from a single sample in a study of cytomegalovirus exposure and HLA in healthy donors. TCRdb keeps only in-frame clones here, not all; method: immunoSEQ multiplex PCR. The sample carries 35,000 to 40,000 clones, roughly 81% recorded once. The sample taken for sequencing was PBMCs. All receptors derive from a man aged 30 to 45 in good health and CMV-seronegative. The CDR3 runs from the conserved cysteine through the conserved F or W. The D gene is left open where the match is weak. Some rows have no size entry. The others give once, few or many, or a class for an expanded clone.

clone_size: .
d_call: .
v_call: TRBV9
cdr3_length: 14
j_call: TRBJ1-4
cdr3_aa: CASSVGGDNEKLFF
cdr3_nt: TGTGCCAGCAGCGTAGGGGGAGATAATGAAAAACTGTTTTTT

clone_size: .
d_call: TRBD2
v_call: TRBV7-9
cdr3_length: 14
j_call: TRBJ2-7
cdr3_aa: CASSPPRDYYEQYF
cdr3_nt: TGTGCCAGCAGCCCCCCCCGGGACTACTACGAGCAGTACTTC

clone_size: .
d_call: TRBD2
v_call: TRBV30
cdr3_length: 15
j_call: TRBJ2-5
cdr3_aa: CAWSGGLAAQETQYF
cdr3_nt: TGTGCCTGGAGTGGGGGACTAGCGGCCCAAGAGACCCAGTACTTC

clone_size: few
d_call: TRBD1
v_call: TRBV6-5
cdr3_length: 15
j_call: TRBJ1-3
cdr3_aa: CASSRTGASGNTIYF
cdr3_nt: TGTGCCAGCAGCCGTACAGGGGCCTCTGGAAACACCATATATTTT

clone_size: .
d_call: TRBD1
v_call: TRBV7-2
cdr3_length: 15
j_call: TRBJ2-7
cdr3_aa: CASSPAGTEPYEQYF
cdr3_nt: TGTGCCAGCAGCCCCGCCGGGACAGAACCCTACGAGCAGTACTTC

clone_size: .
d_call: .
v_call: TRBV28
cdr3_length: 14
j_call: TRBJ2-5
cdr3_aa: CASSPADRQETQYF
cdr3_nt: TGTGCCAGCAGCCCGGCGGACAGACAAGAGACCCAGTACTTC

clone_size: .
d_call: .
v_call: TRBV28
cdr3_length: 16
j_call: TRBJ2-7
cdr3_aa: CASSPTSADSAYEQYF
cdr3_nt: TGTGCCAGCAGCCCAACTTCCGCTGACAGTGCCTACGAGCAGTACTTC

clone_size: .
d_call: .
v_call: TRBV9
cdr3_length: 15
j_call: TRBJ1-6
cdr3_aa: CASSVGNRNNSPLHF
cdr3_nt: TGTGCCAGCAGCGTAGGGAACAGAAATAATTCACCCCTCCACTTT

clone_size: .
d_call: .
v_call: TRBV30
cdr3_length: 14
j_call: TRBJ2-5
cdr3_aa: CAWRPGFWVETQYF
cdr3_nt: TGTGCCTGGAGGCCAGGTTTCTGGGTGGAGACCCAGTACTTC

clone_size: .
d_call: .
v_call: TRBV5-1
cdr3_length: 13
j_call: TRBJ1-2
cdr3_aa: CASRDTSNYGYPF
cdr3_nt: TGCGCCAGCAGGGACACTTCTAACTATGGCTACCCCTTC

clone_size: .
d_call: .
v_call: TRBV14
cdr3_length: 16
j_call: TRBJ2-7
cdr3_aa: CASSQGWAGFSYEQYF
cdr3_nt: TGTGCCAGCAGCCAAGGATGGGCCGGATTCTCCTACGAGCAGTACTTC

clone_size: .
d_call: .
v_call: TRBV9
cdr3_length: 13
j_call: TRBJ1-5
cdr3_aa: CASSVGDRQPQHF
cdr3_nt: TGTGCCAGCAGCGTAGGCGATCGCCAGCCCCAGCATTTT

clone_size: .
d_call: TRBD2
v_call: TRBV15
cdr3_length: 17
j_call: TRBJ2-1
cdr3_aa: CATSRDILAGVDNEQFF
cdr3_nt: TGTGCCACCAGCAGGGACATTCTAGCGGGAGTGGATAATGAGCAGTTCTTC

clone_size: .
d_call: .
v_call: TRBV30
cdr3_length: 15
j_call: TRBJ2-3
cdr3_aa: CAWNQGAGARDTQYF
cdr3_nt: TGTGCCTGGAACCAAGGGGCGGGGGCCCGTGATACGCAGTATTTT

clone_size: .
d_call: .
v_call: TRBV28
cdr3_length: 16
j_call: TRBJ2-5
cdr3_aa: CASSPTTAGRAETQYF
cdr3_nt: TGTGCCAGCAGTCCAACTACGGCGGGGCGGGCAGAGACCCAGTACTTC

clone_size: .
d_call: TRBD1
v_call: TRBV28
cdr3_length: 15
j_call: TRBJ1-2
cdr3_aa: CASSRDRGYSYGYTF
cdr3_nt: TGTGCCAGCAGTCGAGACAGGGGATATAGCTATGGCTACACCTTC

clone_size: .
d_call: .
v_call: TRBV20-1
cdr3_length: 10
j_call: TRBJ2-5
cdr3_aa: CSARGETQYF
cdr3_nt: TGCAGTGCTAGGGGCGAGACCCAGTACTTC

clone_size: .
d_call: .
v_call: TRBV19
cdr3_length: 14
j_call: TRBJ1-3
cdr3_aa: CASANSYSGNTIYF
cdr3_nt: TGTGCCAGTGCAAATTCCTACTCTGGAAACACCATATATTTT

clone_size: .
d_call: .
v_call: TRBV28
cdr3_length: 19
j_call: TRBJ2-2
cdr3_aa: CASRGWGTGPNLFTGELFF
cdr3_nt: TGTGCCAGCAGGGGATGGGGCACAGGGCCCAATCTCTTCACCGGGGAGCTGTTTTTT

clone_size: .
d_call: .
v_call: TRBV2
cdr3_length: 14
j_call: TRBJ1-5
cdr3_aa: CASSESGANQPQHF
cdr3_nt: TGTGCCAGCAGTGAATCAGGGGCTAATCAGCCCCAGCATTTT

clone_size: .
d_call: TRBD1
v_call: TRBV25-1
cdr3_length: 15
j_call: TRBJ2-3
cdr3_aa: CASIIPGQHTDTQYF
cdr3_nt: TGTGCCAGCATTATTCCGGGACAGCACACAGATACGCAGTATTTT

clone_size: .
d_call: .
v_call: TRBV5-1
cdr3_length: 14
j_call: TRBJ2-1
cdr3_aa: CASSPATAVNEQFF
cdr3_nt: TGCGCCAGCAGCCCGGCTACAGCAGTCAATGAGCAGTTCTTC

clone_size: .
d_call: .
v_call: TRBV27
cdr3_length: 15
j_call: TRBJ2-3
cdr3_aa: CASSFAGMGTDTQYF
cdr3_nt: TGTGCCAGCAGTTTTGCAGGGATGGGCACAGATACGCAGTATTTT

clone_size: .
d_call: .
v_call: TRBV19
cdr3_length: 16
j_call: TRBJ1-5
cdr3_aa: CASSMTDRNSNQPQHF
cdr3_nt: TGTGCCAGTAGTATGACCGACAGAAATAGCAATCAGCCCCAGCATTTT

clone_size: .
d_call: .
v_call: TRBV29-1
cdr3_length: 13
j_call: TRBJ1-1
cdr3_aa: CSVGGTANTEAFF
cdr3_nt: TGCAGCGTCGGAGGGACGGCGAACACTGAAGCTTTCTTT

clone_size: few
d_call: .
v_call: TRBV5-4
cdr3_length: 15
j_call: TRBJ2-3
cdr3_aa: CASSLADRPTDTQYF
cdr3_nt: TGTGCCAGCAGCTTGGCTGACAGGCCCACAGATACGCAGTATTTT

clone_size: once
d_call: .
v_call: TRBV30
cdr3_length: 13
j_call: TRBJ1-4
cdr3_aa: CACSEGPGGKLFF
cdr3_nt: TGTGCCTGTTCGGAGGGCCCCGGGGGAAAACTGTTTTTT

clone_size: .
d_call: TRBD1
v_call: TRBV11-3
cdr3_length: 14
j_call: TRBJ2-1
cdr3_aa: CASSWDRAANEQFF
cdr3_nt: TGTGCCAGCAGCTGGGACAGGGCTGCCAATGAGCAGTTCTTC

clone_size: .
d_call: .
v_call: TRBV6-6
cdr3_length: 14
j_call: TRBJ2-7
cdr3_aa: CASTMGGPPYEQYF
cdr3_nt: TGTGCCAGCACCATGGGGGGTCCCCCTTACGAGCAGTACTTC

clone_size: .
d_call: TRBD1
v_call: TRBV2
cdr3_length: 13
j_call: TRBJ1-2
cdr3_aa: CASTGQGGYGYTF
cdr3_nt: TGTGCCAGCACGGGACAGGGAGGGTATGGCTACACCTTC

clone_size: .
d_call: .
v_call: TRBV6-5
cdr3_length: 14
j_call: TRBJ1-5
cdr3_aa: CASSPWLSNQPQHF
cdr3_nt: TGTGCCAGCAGCCCCTGGCTGAGCAATCAGCCCCAGCATTTT

clone_size: .
d_call: TRBD2
v_call: TRBV11-2
cdr3_length: 16
j_call: TRBJ2-7
cdr3_aa: CASSLGVGGRGDEQYF
cdr3_nt: TGTGCCAGCAGCTTAGGAGTTGGGGGGAGGGGTGACGAGCAGTACTTC

clone_size: .
d_call: TRBD1
v_call: TRBV28
cdr3_length: 17
j_call: TRBJ2-2
cdr3_aa: CASSLTTGTVNTGELFF
cdr3_nt: TGTGCCAGCAGTCTCACTACCGGGACAGTGAACACCGGGGAGCTGTTTTTT

clone_size: .
d_call: .
v_call: TRBV5-1
cdr3_length: 15
j_call: TRBJ2-3
cdr3_aa: CASSLEYSNTDTQYF
cdr3_nt: TGCGCCAGCAGCTTGGAGTACAGTAACACAGATACGCAGTATTTT

clone_size: .
d_call: TRBD1
v_call: TRBV6-5
cdr3_length: 15
j_call: TRBJ1-5
cdr3_aa: CASRRDRGQIQPQHF
cdr3_nt: TGTGCCAGCAGGAGAGACAGGGGGCAGATTCAGCCCCAGCATTTT

clone_size: few
d_call: TRBD2
v_call: TRBV12-5
cdr3_length: 20
j_call: TRBJ2-1
cdr3_aa: CASGLVLGEGPDASYNEQFF
cdr3_nt: TGTGCTAGTGGTTTGGTATTAGGGGAGGGACCGGACGCCTCCTACAATGAGCAGTTCTTC

clone_size: .
d_call: TRBD1
v_call: TRBV7-3
cdr3_length: 13
j_call: TRBJ2-1
cdr3_aa: CASSADRGGEQFF
cdr3_nt: TGTGCCAGCAGCGCCGACAGGGGGGGGGAGCAGTTCTTC

clone_size: once
d_call: .
v_call: TRBV18
cdr3_length: 20
j_call: TRBJ1-3
cdr3_aa: CASSPLGRGTGPSSGNTIYF
cdr3_nt: TGTGCCAGCTCACCATTAGGACGAGGAACAGGGCCTTCCTCTGGAAACACCATATATTTT

clone_size: .
d_call: .
v_call: TRBV9
cdr3_length: 13
j_call: TRBJ1-5
cdr3_aa: CASSVGLSQPQHF
cdr3_nt: TGTGCCAGCAGCGTAGGCCTCAGTCAGCCCCAGCATTTT

clone_size: .
d_call: .
v_call: TRBV28
cdr3_length: 11
j_call: TRBJ1-2
cdr3_aa: CATQTVGGYTF
cdr3_nt: TGTGCCACCCAGACAGTCGGCGGCTACACCTTC

clone_size: .
d_call: TRBD1
v_call: TRBV19
cdr3_length: 16
j_call: TRBJ1-3
cdr3_aa: CASSIGGTGAGNTIYF
cdr3_nt: TGTGCCAGTAGTATAGGAGGGACAGGGGCTGGAAACACCATATATTTT

clone_size: .
d_call: .
v_call: TRBV18
cdr3_length: 13
j_call: TRBJ1-4
cdr3_aa: CASSPPMYEKLFF
cdr3_nt: TGTGCCAGCTCACCACCCATGTATGAAAAACTGTTTTTT

clone_size: .
d_call: TRBD1
v_call: TRBV7-6
cdr3_length: 15
j_call: TRBJ2-2
cdr3_aa: CASSAGQGGTGELFF
cdr3_nt: TGTGCCAGCAGCGCCGGACAGGGAGGCACCGGGGAGCTGTTTTTT

clone_size: .
d_call: TRBD2
v_call: TRBV14
cdr3_length: 17
j_call: TRBJ2-5
cdr3_aa: CASSQDRGVMNQETQYF
cdr3_nt: TGTGCCAGCAGCCAAGATCGGGGGGTTATGAACCAAGAGACCCAGTACTTC

clone_size: .
d_call: TRBD2
v_call: TRBV2
cdr3_length: 16
j_call: TRBJ2-1
cdr3_aa: CASSPSGASSYNEQFF
cdr3_nt: TGTGCCAGCAGTCCTAGCGGGGCTAGCTCCTACAATGAGCAGTTCTTC

clone_size: .
d_call: .
v_call: TRBV20-1
cdr3_length: 11
j_call: TRBJ2-7
cdr3_aa: CSARDLRGQYF
cdr3_nt: TGCAGTGCTAGAGATCTGAGAGGGCAGTACTTC

clone_size: .
d_call: .
v_call: TRBV9
cdr3_length: 16
j_call: TRBJ1-2
cdr3_aa: CASSVGRGGMDYGYPF
cdr3_nt: TGTGCCAGCAGCGTAGGAAGGGGAGGGATGGACTATGGCTACCCCTTC

clone_size: .
d_call: TRBD2
v_call: TRBV4-1
cdr3_length: 17
j_call: TRBJ2-2
cdr3_aa: CASSHLAGGTNTGELFF
cdr3_nt: TGCGCCAGCAGCCACCTAGCGGGAGGCACGAACACCGGGGAGCTGTTTTTT

clone_size: .
d_call: .
v_call: TRBV7-6
cdr3_length: 14
j_call: TRBJ2-5
cdr3_aa: CASSLVPEIETQYF
cdr3_nt: TGTGCCAGCAGCTTAGTTCCAGAAATAGAGACCCAGTACTTC

clone_size: few
d_call: TRBD1
v_call: TRBV28
cdr3_length: 17
j_call: TRBJ1-1
cdr3_aa: CASSFPTTGVMNTEAFF
cdr3_nt: TGTGCCAGCAGTTTTCCCACCACAGGGGTCATGAACACTGAAGCTTTCTTT

clone_size: .
d_call: .
v_call: TRBV21-1
cdr3_length: 16
j_call: TRBJ2-3
cdr3_aa: CASSKRGGTGSDTQYF
cdr3_nt: TGTGCCAGCAGCAAAAGAGGAGGGACAGGGTCAGATACGCAGTATTTT

clone_size: once
d_call: .
v_call: TRBV29-1
cdr3_length: 14
j_call: TRBJ2-7
cdr3_aa: CSVARDSSSYEQYF
cdr3_nt: TGCAGCGTTGCCCGGGACTCGAGCTCCTACGAGCAGTACTTC

clone_size: .
d_call: .
v_call: TRBV7-9
cdr3_length: 15
j_call: TRBJ2-1
cdr3_aa: CASSLDPGPYNEQFF
cdr3_nt: TGTGCCAGCAGCCTCGACCCGGGTCCCTACAATGAGCAGTTCTTC

clone_size: .
d_call: TRBD1
v_call: TRBV6-6
cdr3_length: 14
j_call: TRBJ1-2
cdr3_aa: CASRSRDRERGYTF
cdr3_nt: TGTGCCAGCAGATCCCGGGACAGAGAGAGGGGCTACACCTTC

clone_size: .
d_call: .
v_call: TRBV4-1
cdr3_length: 18
j_call: TRBJ1-5
cdr3_aa: CASSQFPPGDNSNQPQHF
cdr3_nt: TGCGCCAGCAGCCAATTCCCGCCGGGGGATAATAGCAATCAGCCCCAGCATTTT